This TCR beta chain was profiled in a study of cytomegalovirus exposure and HLA in healthy donors. A remark on this clone: Its antigen is not identified.

Overall study results and limits: A few of the chains that were CMV-associated were confirmed in vitro to be specific for CMV antigens. Later on, an analysis tied 15,000 or so TCR beta sequences to HLA alleles at 0.05 false discovery rate.

The PCR had 60 Vbeta and 13 Jbeta primers. The table came from immunoSEQ multiplex PCR; TCRdb's copy has only in-frame clones and leaves some out. The sample holds some 110,000 clones, approximately 70% seen once. In germline, CDR1 is SGHRS, CDR2 YFSETQ. The CDR3 consists of 15 residues. J gave up 3 bases and V 0 bases, and 5 bases lay outside the gene matches. Sequences were obtained from PBMCs. The clonotype comes from a man aged 30 to 39 in good health and CMV-seropositive. The rearrangement links TRBV5-1 to TRBJ2-7, with 8 bases identical to TRBD1. CDR3 sequence reads: CASSLGGTGRYEQYF. The DNA of the CDR3 is TGCGCCAGCAGCTTGGGAGGGACAGGTCGCTACGAGCAGTACTTC.